This record covers a single T cell receptor (beta chain). Before being chosen for sequencing, patients had shown CD8+CD57+ cell expansion by flow cytometry. The data derive from a study of CD8+CD57+ T cells in acquired aplastic anemia. Study-level background: Roughly 3 ug was the average amount of DNA from sorted CD4+ and CD8+ cells.

Genomic DNA constituted the template upon which TCR beta VDJ and CDR3 profiling was performed. MiXCR was run by TCRdb on the reads, yielding one entry per CDR3 protein. Among under 500,000 distinct CDR3 sequences listed, approximately 32% were seen once. The CDR3 is made up of 16 amino acids. The ends lost 4 bases at V and 6 bases at J; junction bases unmatched: 9. Germline CDR1 is KGHDR and CDR2 is SFDVKD. The receptor's source is a human donor with aplastic anemia. The sequenced material came from sorted CD4+, CD8+, or CD8+CD57+ T cells (not recorded which) from PBMCs. The chain recombines TRBV24-1 with TRBJ2-2, with TRBD1 matching 8 bases. The CDR3: CATSDRTGKRSGELFF. The CDR3 nucleotides read TGTGCCACCAGTGACAGGACAGGGAAACGGTCCGGGGAGCTGTTTTTT.